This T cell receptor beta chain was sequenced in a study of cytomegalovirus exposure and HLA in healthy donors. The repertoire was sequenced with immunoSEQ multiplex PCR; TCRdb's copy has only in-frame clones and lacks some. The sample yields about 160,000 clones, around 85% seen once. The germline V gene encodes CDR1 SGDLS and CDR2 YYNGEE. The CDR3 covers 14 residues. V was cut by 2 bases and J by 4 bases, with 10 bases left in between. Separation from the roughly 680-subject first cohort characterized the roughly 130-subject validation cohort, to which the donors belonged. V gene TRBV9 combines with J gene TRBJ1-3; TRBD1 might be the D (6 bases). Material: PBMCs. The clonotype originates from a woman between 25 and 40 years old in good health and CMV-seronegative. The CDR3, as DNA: TGTGCCAGCAGCGTCTCAGGGGAAGGAAACACCATATATTTT. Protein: CASSVSGEGNTIYF.